Described below is a single T cell receptor (beta chain) sequence and its context. This entry comes from a study of PD-L1 blockade in urothelial cancer. Looking at the study overall: It was at 3 weeks (second dose) and 6 weeks after treatment start that blood was analyzed.

Repertoires were generated with immunoSEQ multiplex PCR, while TCRdb's copy carries only in-frame clones and drops some. Among about 110,000 clones listed, under 85% were seen once. Germline V gene data show CDR1 as SNHLY and CDR2 as FYNNEI. The CDR3 consists of 14 residues. V shed 8 bases, J shed 4 bases, and the junction held 5 bases outside the gene matches. Material: PBMCs, obtained around atezolizumab (anti-PD-L1) treatment. The rearrangement joins TRBV2 to TRBJ1-3; TRBD1 matches at 10 bases. This receptor was taken from a man between 50 and 59 years old with urothelial cancer. CDR3 region: CASDRGHKGNTIYF. CDR3 nucleotide sequence: TGTGCCAGCGACAGGGGGCATAAAGGAAACACCATATATTTT.